Given below is one T cell receptor (beta chain) in context. The sample comes from a study of blood T cell repertoires in COVID-19. Study background: The United States, Italy and Spain were the sources of the acute and convalescent COVID-19 samples. In each case, the material was cDNA or gDNA derived from T cells, B-cell-depleted T cells, or PBMCs.

Per germline, CDR1 MNHEY and CDR2 SVGEGT. The ends lost 0 bases at V and 2 bases at J; junction bases unmatched: 0. The CDR3 consists of 15 residues. Per the original data handling: Estimates of nucleated cell counts were drawn from the amplification of reference gene primers. Clones were read by immunoSEQ multiplex PCR, and TCRdb kept only the in-frame ones, dropping some. Clone size and the V and J calls come from that table; the DNA yielded D and trimming. The top ten hold just under 0.9% of the sample, which has around 200,000 clones, around nine tenths seen once. This chain links TRBV6-2 or TRBV6-3 with TRBJ2-1; 8 bases fit TRBD1. Sequencing was performed on peripheral blood. The TCR comes from a woman between 18 and 29 years old who had recovered from COVID-19. The CDR3 here is CASSYSQGAYNEQFF. The DNA for the CDR3 is TGTGCCAGCAGTTACTCACAGGGGGCCTACAATGAGCAGTTCTTC.